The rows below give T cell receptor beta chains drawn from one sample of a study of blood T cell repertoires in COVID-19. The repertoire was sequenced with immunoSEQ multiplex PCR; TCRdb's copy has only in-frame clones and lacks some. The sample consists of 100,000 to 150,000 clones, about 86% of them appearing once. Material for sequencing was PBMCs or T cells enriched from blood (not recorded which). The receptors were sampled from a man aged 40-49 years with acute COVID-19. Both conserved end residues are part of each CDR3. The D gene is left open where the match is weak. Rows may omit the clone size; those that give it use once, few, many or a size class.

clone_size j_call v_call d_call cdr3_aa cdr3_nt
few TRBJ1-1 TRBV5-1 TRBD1 CASSGTGGNTEAFF TGCGCCAGCAGCGGGACAGGGGGGAACACTGAAGCTTTCTTT
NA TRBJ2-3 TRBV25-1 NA CASIGGLHTDTQYF TGTGCCAGCATTGGTGGGCTTCACACAGATACGCAGTATTTT
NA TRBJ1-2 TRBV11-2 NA CASSQTAGYGYTF TGTGCCAGCAGCCAGACGGCGGGCTATGGCTACACCTTC
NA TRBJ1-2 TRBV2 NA CASRGEGLYGYTF TGTGCCAGCAGGGGTGAGGGCCTCTATGGCTACACCTTC
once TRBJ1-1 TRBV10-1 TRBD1 CASRAQGDTEAFF TGCGCCAGCAGAGCTCAGGGGGACACTGAAGCTTTCTTT
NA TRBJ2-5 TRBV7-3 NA CASSLKGRVTQYF TGTGCCAGCAGCTTAAAGGGGCGTGTGACCCAGTACTTC
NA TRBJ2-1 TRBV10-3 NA CAISGPGQERNEQFF TGTGCCATCAGTGGGCCGGGTCAAGAACGAAATGAGCAGTTCTTC
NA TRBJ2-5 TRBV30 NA CAWKRRWEETQYF TGTGCCTGGAAACGGCGGTGGGAAGAGACCCAGTACTTC
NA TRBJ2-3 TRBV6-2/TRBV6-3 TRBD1 CASSPEWDRFTDTQYF TGTGCCAGCAGCCCCGAATGGGACAGATTCACAGATACGCAGTATTTT
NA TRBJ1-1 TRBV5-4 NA CASSLLQVRNTEAFF TGTGCCAGCAGCTTGTTACAGGTCAGGAACACTGAAGCTTTCTTT
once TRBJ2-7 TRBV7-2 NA CASSLGPGVAYEQYF TGTGCCAGCAGCCTAGGGCCAGGGGTGGCCTACGAGCAGTACTTC
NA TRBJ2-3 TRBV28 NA CASSFQGSDTQYF TGTGCCAGCAGTTTCCAGGGGTCAGATACGCAGTATTTT
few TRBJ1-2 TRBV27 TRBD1 CASSSTGGANYGYTF TGTGCCAGCAGTTCCACAGGGGGTGCTAACTATGGCTACACCTTC
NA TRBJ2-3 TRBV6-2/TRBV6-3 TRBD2 CASSYMAGAGTDTQYF TGTGCCAGCAGTTACATGGCGGGAGCGGGCACAGATACGCAGTATTTT
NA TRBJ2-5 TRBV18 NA CASSPLGGQETQYF TGTGCCAGCTCACCACTAGGGGGTCAAGAGACCCAGTACTTC
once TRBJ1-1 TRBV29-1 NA CSVGHGDTEAFF TGCAGCGTTGGCCACGGGGACACTGAAGCTTTCTTT
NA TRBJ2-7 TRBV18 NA CASSPGQTYEQYF TGTGCCAGCTCACCCGGACAGACCTACGAGCAGTACTTC
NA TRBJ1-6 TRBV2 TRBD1 CASSPGTGGEPLHF TGTGCCAGCAGTCCCGGGACAGGGGGAGAACCCCTCCACTTT
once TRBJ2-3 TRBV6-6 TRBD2 CASSDGGGLADTQYF TGTGCCAGCAGCGACGGGGGGGGTTTGGCAGATACGCAGTATTTT
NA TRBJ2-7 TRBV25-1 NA CASSGSRERSYEQYF TGTGCCAGCAGTGGGTCCCGGGAAAGGTCCTACGAGCAGTACTTC
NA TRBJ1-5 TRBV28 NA CASSRPGRNQPQHF TGTGCCAGCAGTCGTCCAGGGCGGAATCAGCCCCAGCATTTT
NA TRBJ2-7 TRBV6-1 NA CASSESGSQYF TGTGCCAGCAGTGAGAGCGGGTCGCAGTACTTC
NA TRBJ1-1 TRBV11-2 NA CATQFSEGTEAFF TGTGCCACCCAGTTCTCGGAGGGCACTGAAGCTTTCTTT
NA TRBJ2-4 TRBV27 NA CASSFFGGDIQYF TGTGCCAGCAGTTTTTTCGGGGGTGACATTCAGTACTTC
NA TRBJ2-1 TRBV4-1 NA CASSRQEHHNEQFF TGCGCCAGCAGTAGACAGGAGCACCACAATGAGCAGTTCTTC
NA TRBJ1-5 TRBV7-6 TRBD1 CASSQGGGNQPQHF TGTGCCAGCAGCCAGGGGGGTGGCAATCAGCCCCAGCATTTT
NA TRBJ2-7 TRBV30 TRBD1 CAEGTGGKSEQYF TGTGCCGAGGGGACAGGGGGCAAATCCGAGCAGTACTTC
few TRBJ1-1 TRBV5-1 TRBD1 CASSYRDRGTEAFF TGCGCCAGCAGCTACCGGGACAGGGGCACTGAAGCTTTCTTT
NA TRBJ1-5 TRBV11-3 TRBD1 CASSIGQGGDQPQHF TGTGCCAGCAGCATCGGACAGGGAGGGGACCAGCCCCAGCATTTT
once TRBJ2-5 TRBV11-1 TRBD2 CASHPGLAGETQYF TGTGCCAGCCACCCGGGACTAGCGGGAGAGACCCAGTACTTC
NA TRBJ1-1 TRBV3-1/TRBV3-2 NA CASSQYDMGNTEAFF TGTGCCAGCAGCCAATACGACATGGGGAACACTGAAGCTTTCTTT
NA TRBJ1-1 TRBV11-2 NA CASSLSGRNTEAFF TGTGCCAGCAGTCTATCAGGGCGGAACACTGAAGCTTTCTTT
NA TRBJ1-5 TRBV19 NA CASSLRGVYSNQPQHF TGTGCCAGTTCCCTTAGGGGTGTTTATAGCAATCAGCCCCAGCATTTT
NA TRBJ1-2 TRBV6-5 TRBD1 CASSYSGTEYSYGYTF TGTGCCAGCAGTTACTCGGGGACAGAGTATAGCTATGGCTACACCTTC
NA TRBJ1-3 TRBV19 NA CASSSYTIYF TGTGCCAGTAGTTCCTACACCATATATTTT
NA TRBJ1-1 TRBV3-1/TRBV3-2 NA CASSQAVTGNTEAFF TGTGCCAGCAGCCAAGCGGTTACAGGGAACACTGAAGCTTTCTTT
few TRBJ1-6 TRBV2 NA CASSADGSPLHF TGTGCCAGCAGTGCCGACGGGTCACCCCTCCACTTT
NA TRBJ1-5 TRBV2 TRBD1 CASSRDRGRNQPQHF TGTGCCAGCAGTCGGGACAGGGGGCGAAATCAGCCCCAGCATTTT
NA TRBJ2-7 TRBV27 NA CASSASWLDSSEQYF TGTGCCAGCAGCGCATCGTGGTTAGACTCGTCCGAGCAGTACTTC
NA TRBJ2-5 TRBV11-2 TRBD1 CASSLGQGETQYF TGTGCCAGCAGCCTTGGACAGGGGGAGACCCAGTACTTC
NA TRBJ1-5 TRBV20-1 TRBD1 CSASQRTGDQPQHF TGCAGTGCTAGTCAAAGGACAGGGGATCAGCCCCAGCATTTT
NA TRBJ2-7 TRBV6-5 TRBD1 CASSSGQGTYEQYF TGTGCCAGCAGTTCGGGACAGGGCACCTACGAGCAGTACTTC
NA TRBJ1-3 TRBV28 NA CASLRVPGNTIYF TGTGCCAGCCTCAGGGTACCTGGAAACACCATATATTTT
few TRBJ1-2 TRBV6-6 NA CASSYTPGGYTF TGTGCCAGCAGTTACACTCCAGGGGGCTACACCTTC
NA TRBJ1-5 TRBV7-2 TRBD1 CASSLDPSGTVSNQPQHF TGTGCCAGCAGCTTAGACCCTTCTGGGACAGTTAGCAATCAGCCCCAGCATTTT
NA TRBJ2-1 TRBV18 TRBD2 CASSPYRTSGKGEQFF TGTGCCAGCTCACCTTACAGGACTAGCGGGAAGGGGGAGCAGTTCTTC
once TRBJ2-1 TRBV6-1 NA CASTREVGNEQFF TGTGCCAGCACCCGGGAAGTGGGCAATGAGCAGTTCTTC
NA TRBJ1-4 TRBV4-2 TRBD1 CASSQEPTGGDRFF TGTGCCAGCAGCCAAGAACCCACAGGGGGGGATAGGTTTTTT
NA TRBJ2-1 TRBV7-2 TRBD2 CASSLSGGDNEQFF TGTGCCAGCAGCTTAAGCGGGGGGGACAATGAGCAGTTCTTC